This entry is about one TCR beta chain. The data were obtained in a study of T cell changes during pregnancy in multiple sclerosis. TCRdb's copy holds only in-frame clones and misses some; the assay was immunoSEQ multiplex PCR. The repertoire has about 40,000 clones, 75% to 95% of them found once; the top ten carry around 0.45%. After removal of 3 bases from V and 4 bases from J, the junction contained 2 bases not matched to a gene. CDR3 length: 14 amino acids. The germline gives CDR1 SGHVS, CDR2 FNYEAQ. This receptor was identified in a female donor with multiple sclerosis, enrolled in a pregnancy study. The sample consisted of CD4+ T cells from peripheral blood mononuclear cells, taken in the third trimester of pregnancy. The V call is TRBV7-6, the J call TRBJ1-2; 10 bases are a match to TRBD1. The CDR3 loop reads CASSFGQGGYGYTF. The CDR3 bases are TGTGCCAGCAGCTTCGGACAGGGGGGCTATGGCTACACCTTC.